Following are 23 T cell receptor beta chains from one sample sequenced in a study of post-analysis software for immune sequencing data. Broader study findings: About 5 TRBV segments, including TRBV5-6, TRBV5-1 and TRBV20-1, were more frequent in patients than controls.

cDNA libraries for TCR beta contained unique molecular identifiers. TCRdb independently ran MiXCR on the PCR reads; one entry per CDR3 protein. Of 750,000 to 950,000 distinct CDR3 sequences in the sample, approximately 53% were seen once. No antigens are known for them. Sequencing was performed on blood. The receptors here all came from a girl aged 5 to 17 with multiple sclerosis.

The rearrangement links TRBV5-1 to TRBJ2-2; the D gene is possibly TRBD1 (5 bases). The CDR3 consists of 16 residues. Trimming took off 5 bases at V and 0 bases at J, with 14 bases between the two ends. Germline assignment: CDR1 SGHRS and CDR2 YFSETQ. This CDR3 is CASSTGRTANTGELFF. The CDR3 DNA follows: TGCGCCAGCAGTACAGGTAGAACAGCGAACACCGGGGAGCTGTTTTTT.

The J gene is TRBJ2-7, the V gene TRBV3-1; D is possibly TRBD2 (6 bases). The V end was cut by 3 bases, the J end by 6 bases, with 12 bases between. The CDR3 is 13 residues long. The germline V gene encodes CDR1 LGHDT and CDR2 YNNKEL (reference sequence). CDR3 loop: CASSHNSGPEQYF. CDR3 nucleotides: TGTGCCAGCAGCCATAATAGCGGTCCCGAGCAGTACTTC.

The chain uses TRBV2 and TRBJ2-7, with D perhaps TRBD1 (5 bases). V was cut by 8 bases and J by 0 bases, with 8 bases left in between. The germline V gene has CDR1 SNHLY and CDR2 FYNNEI. This CDR3 is built from 12 residues. The CDR3 here is CASDRNSYEQYF. CDR3 DNA: TGTGCCAGCGACAGAAACTCCTACGAGCAGTACTTC. Variable domain in full (rest from reference TRBV2 and TRBJ2-7): EPEVTQTPSHQVTQMGQEVILRCVPISNHLYFYWYRQILGQKVEFLVSFYNNEISEKSEIFDDQFSVERPDGSNFTLKIRSTKLEDSAMYFCASDRNSYEQYFGPGTRLTVT.

This rearrangement joins TRBV20-1 to TRBJ2-7, with 8 bases lining up with TRBD2. This CDR3 spans 14 amino acids. V shed 4 bases, J shed 2 bases, and the junction held 7 bases outside the gene matches. The V gene's germline CDR1 is DFQATT and CDR2 SNEGSKA (reference sequence). CDR3 bases: TGCAGTGCTATGGGACTAGTTAACCCCTACGAGCAGTACTTC. Translated: CSAMGLVNPYEQYF.

This chain uses TRBV29-1 with TRBJ1-4, with D unresolved. Germline V gives CDR1 SQVTM, CDR2 ANQGSEA. Trimming cost V 1 base and J 8 bases, with 11 bases left between them. The CDR3 spans 13 residues. CDR3 loop: CSVEGNRGEKLFF. CDR3 nucleotides: TGCAGCGTTGAAGGGAACCGAGGCGAAAAACTGTTTTTT.

There are a few counts of this clonotype. The chain has TRBV13 and TRBJ1-2; D not resolved. There are 15 residues in the CDR3. The V gene's germline CDR1 is PRHDT and CDR2 FYEKMQ (reference sequence). Trimming took 0 bases from V and 4 from J, leaving 12 bases between them. Here the CDR3 reads CASSLGLVRRYGYTF. CDR3 sequence (DNA): TGTGCCAGCAGCTTAGGCCTGGTCCGCCGCTATGGCTACACCTTC.

This clonotype was recorded only once. The chain couples TRBV6-1 to TRBJ1-1; no clear D gene. Deletions cut 4 bases from V and 1 base from J, with 4 bases between. Germline-derived CDR1 and CDR2 are MNHNS and SASEGT. The CDR3 totals 12 residues. CDR3 in DNA: TGTGCCAGCAGTGTCAAGAACACTGAAGCTTTCTTT. It translates to CASSVKNTEAFF.

The chain uses TRBV11-2 and TRBJ2-1, with D tentatively TRBD2 (6 bases). Germline CDR1 is SGHAT and CDR2 is FQNNGV. Trimming cost V 5 bases and J 6 bases, with 14 bases left between them. The CDR3 length is 14 residues. This CDR3 is CASSRLTSSNEQFF. CDR3 nucleotide sequence: TGTGCCAGCAGCAGACTGACTAGTTCCAATGAGCAGTTCTTC. The entire variable domain, with the rest obtained from reference TRBV11-2 and TRBJ2-1, is as follows: EAGVAQSPRYKIIEKRQSVAFWCNPISGHATLYWYQQILGQGPKLLIQFQNNGVVDDSQLPKDRFSAERLKGVDSTLKIQPAKLEDSAVYLCASSRLTSSNEQFFGPGTRLTVL.

The CDR3 loop is CASSQDLSGRSTDTQYF. The CDR3, as DNA: TGCGCCAGCAGCCAAGATTTGAGCGGTCGTAGCACAGATACGCAGTATTTT. The rearrangement joins TRBV4-1 to TRBJ2-3; D possibly corresponds to TRBD2 (5 bases). Germline CDR1 and CDR2: MGHRA and YSYEKL. Trimming shortened V by 0 bases and J by 0 bases, and 13 bases separated the two germline ends. This CDR3 spans 17 amino acids.

The chain has TRBV10-3 and TRBJ2-7; 10 bases fit TRBD1. J lost 6 bases, V lost 7 bases, and 9 bases had no gene match. Germline V gene sequence: CDR1 ENHRY, CDR2 SYGVKD. The CDR3 runs to 14 residues. CDR3 sequence reads: CAIKPGQGMSEQYF. The CDR3 DNA sequence: TGTGCCATCAAACCGGGACAGGGGATGAGCGAGCAGTACTTC.

The chain is built from TRBV11-2 and TRBJ2-5, with 11 bases identical to TRBD1. Germline V gene data show CDR1 as SGHAT and CDR2 as FQNNGV. This CDR3 region has 15 residues. The J segment lost 4 bases and the V segment lost 4 bases, leaving 5 bases of the junction unmatched. The CDR3 loop is CASSYGTGGGETQYF. The CDR3 DNA sequence: TGTGCCAGCAGCTACGGGACAGGGGGGGGAGAGACCCAGTACTTC.

The V call is TRBV5-1, the J call TRBJ2-1; 8 nucleotides agree with TRBD1. The CDR3 sequence is 15 residues long. Germline lookup yields CDR1 SGHRS and CDR2 YFSETQ. V was pared by 3 bases and J by 2 bases, with 4 bases of the junction left unmatched. The CDR3 loop reads CASSSQGAPYNEQFF. The CDR3 DNA reads as TGCGCCAGCAGCTCGCAGGGGGCGCCCTACAATGAGCAGTTCTTC.

CDR3 DNA: TGTGCCAGCAGTAAACAGGGACAGGGTGTAGCTGGGGCCAACGTCCTGACTTTC. Translating it yields CASSKQGQGVAGANVLTF. The gene calls are TRBV6-1 and TRBJ2-6; TRBD1 agrees at 9 bases. This CDR3 has 18 residues. CDR1 is MNHNS, CDR2 SASEGT, per germline. The J segment lost 2 bases and the V segment lost 5 bases, leaving 10 bases of the junction unmatched.

The V call is TRBV29-1, the J call TRBJ1-2; D may be TRBD1 (5 bases). With 1 base removed from V and 5 bases from J, the gap between germline ends came to 14 bases. The germline CDR1 and CDR2 sequences are SQVTM and ANQGSEA. The CDR3 spans 14 residues. The chain's CDR3 is CSVEGGTEGYGYTF. The CDR3 nucleotides are TGCAGCGTTGAAGGCGGGACCGAGGGATATGGCTACACCTTC.

V gene TRBV30 combines with J gene TRBJ2-4; D may be TRBD1 or TRBD2 (7 bases each). The length of the CDR3 is 14 residues. Trimming took off 2 bases at V and 1 base at J, with 9 bases between the two ends. CDR1 and CDR2 from the germline V gene are GTSNPN and SVGIG (reference sequence). The chain's CDR3 is CAWSQGGAKNIQYF. CDR3 bases: TGTGCCTGGAGTCAGGGGGGGGCCAAAAACATTCAGTACTTC.

The chain combines TRBV5-1 with TRBJ2-3; 9 bases agree with TRBD1. Germline CDR1 reads SGHRS; CDR2 reads YFSETQ. This CDR3 comprises 17 residues. The V gene end was trimmed by 4 bases and the J gene end by 2 bases; junction bases not matched to a gene: 11. This CDR3 is CASSTGQGSYITDTQYF. As DNA, the CDR3 is TGCGCCAGCAGCACAGGACAGGGGTCTTATATCACAGATACGCAGTATTTT.

J is TRBJ2-3 and V is TRBV7-2; TRBD2 agrees at 11 bases. V lost 4 bases, J lost 4 bases, and 7 bases stayed unmatched. This CDR3 comprises 16 residues. Germline V gene lookup returns CDR1 SGHTA and CDR2 FQGNSA. The CDR3 nucleotides read TGTGCCAGCAGCTCCCGACTAGCGGGGAGTTCAGATACGCAGTATTTT. This codes for CASSSRLAGSSDTQYF.

The chain combines TRBV12-3 or TRBV12-4 with TRBJ2-5, with 10 nucleotides matching TRBD1. The junction had 14 bases not matched to a gene; V was cut back by 5 bases and J by 5 bases. The CDR3 sequence is 17 residues long. CDR3 residues: CASSPDWGQGSPETQYF. The DNA for the CDR3 is TGTGCCAGCAGTCCAGATTGGGGACAGGGGAGTCCGGAGACCCAGTACTTC.

The rearrangement uses TRBV7-8 and TRBJ1-2; possibly TRBD1 for D (6 bases). V lost 2 bases, J lost 3 bases, and 16 bases lay in between. Germline values: CDR1 SGHVS, CDR2 FQNEAQ. The CDR3 totals 16 residues. The CDR3 DNA follows: TGTGCCAGCAGCTTAACGGGAGACAGGTCAGACTATGGCTACACCTTC. It is translated as CASSLTGDRSDYGYTF.

A word on this clonotype: At one end, the junction sequence differs from germline, possibly due to a read error. This chain connects TRBV14 to TRBJ2-1; maybe TRBD2 (6 bases). This CDR3 has 19 residues. CDR1 is SGHDN and CDR2 is FVKESK in the germline V gene. The CDR3: CASSQVMVSGWRLYNEQFF. The CDR3 DNA reads as TGTGCCAGCAGCCAAGTTATGGTCAGCGGGTGGCGCCTTTACAATGAGCAGTTCTTT.

The J gene is TRBJ2-1, the V gene TRBV27, with 13 bases aligning to TRBD2. This CDR3 has 15 amino acids. V was pared by 4 bases and J by 7 bases, with 4 bases of the junction left unmatched. Germline V gene data show CDR1 as MNHEY and CDR2 as SMNVEV (reference sequence). CDR3: CASSSGTSGINEQFF. The DNA for the CDR3 is TGTGCCAGCAGTTCAGGGACTAGCGGGATAAATGAGCAGTTCTTC.

The chain's CDR3 is CSVEKSSGGPPGTDTQYF. The CDR3 DNA sequence: TGCAGCGTTGAAAAGTCTAGCGGGGGGCCTCCAGGTACAGATACGCAGTATTTT. The chain has TRBV29-1 and TRBJ2-3; 11 positions match TRBD2. CDR3 length: 18 amino acids. The V segment lost 2 bases and the J segment 3 bases; nucleotides outside the gene matches: 13. CDR1 and CDR2 from the germline V gene are SQVTM and ANQGSEA.

The chain links TRBV7-8 to TRBJ2-7; TRBD2 matches at 8 bases. Germline V gene data show CDR1 as SGHVS and CDR2 as FQNEAQ. With 3 bases clipped from V and 3 bases from J, the junction kept 7 bases outside the gene matches. This CDR3 spans 15 amino acids. This CDR3 reads CASSLMTAGVYEQYF. CDR3 sequence (DNA): TGTGCCAGCAGCTTGATGACAGCGGGGGTCTACGAGCAGTACTTC. Filled out from reference TRBV7-8 and TRBJ2-7, the complete variable domain reads GAGVSQSPRYKVAKRGQDVALRCDPISGHVSLFWYQQALGQGPEFLTYFQNEAQLDKSGLPSDRFFAERPEGSVSTLKIQRTQQEDSAVYLCASSLMTAGVYEQYFGPGTRLTVT.